Below, 11 T cell receptor beta chains from the same sample are listed, as sequenced in a study of T cell responses to AZD1222 COVID-19 vaccine. The repertoire was sequenced with immunoSEQ multiplex PCR; TCRdb's copy has only in-frame clones and lacks some. The sample shows approximately 110,000 clones, 85% to 90% of them seen only once. Sequences were derived from peripheral blood, sampled on day 0 of AZD1222 vaccination. The source is an adult in good health.

This rearrangement joins TRBV7-2 to TRBJ2-3; 7 bases are shared with TRBD2. The CDR3 runs to 15 residues. V was clipped by 4 bases and J by 8 bases; unmatched bases: 12. The germline V gene has CDR1 SGHTA and CDR2 FQGNSA. CDR3 coding DNA: TGTGCCAGCAGCTCCCTTATGGGAGGGTCTCCTACGCAGTATTTT. Translation: CASSSLMGGSPTQYF.

The genes are TRBV5-1 and TRBJ2-3, with a tentative D call TRBD2 (6 bases). CDR1 is SGHRS, CDR2 YFSETQ, per germline. The length of the CDR3 is 15 residues. The V and J ends lost 6 bases and 4 bases respectively, with 18 bases between them. The CDR3 sequence: CASNVGGMGPDTQYF. CDR3 DNA sequence: TGCGCCAGCAACGTTGGCGGGATGGGCCCAGATACGCAGTATTTT.

V is TRBV6-6 and J is TRBJ1-1, with no clear D. Germline V gene data show CDR1 as MNHNY and CDR2 as SVGAGI (reference sequence). The CDR3 runs to 11 residues. With 8 bases removed from V and 1 base from J, the gap between germline ends came to 5 bases. CDR3 sequence (DNA): TGTGCCAGCCAGGCGAACACTGAAGCTTTCTTT. As protein: CASQANTEAFF.

The chain employs TRBV19 and TRBJ2-3, with a possible D match to TRBD1 (5 bases). There are 16 residues in the CDR3. V was trimmed by 7 bases and J by 1 base, leaving 18 bases between them. CDR1 and CDR2 from the germline V gene are LNHDA and SQIVND (reference sequence). In DNA form, the CDR3 reads TGTGCCAGTACCTCGGCAGGGATAGATGGCACAGATACGCAGTATTTT. Translating it yields CASTSAGIDGTDTQYF.

This chain links TRBV30 with TRBJ2-5; 10 bases line up with TRBD2. This CDR3 has 14 residues. V was pared by 2 bases and J by 3 bases, with 3 bases of the junction left unmatched. The germline gives CDR1 GTSNPN, CDR2 SVGIG (reference sequence). CDR3 loop: CAWSQLAGEETQYF. The CDR3 coding sequence is TGTGCCTGGAGTCAGCTAGCGGGAGAAGAGACCCAGTACTTC.

This sequence joins TRBV6-5 and TRBJ2-3; 10 bases fit TRBD2. The CDR3 spans 15 residues. CDR1 is MNHEY, CDR2 SVGAGI, per germline. V trimming: 2 bases; J trimming: 4 bases; junction bases outside the gene matches: 3. In DNA, the CDR3 is TGTGCCAGCAGTTACGGGCTAGCGGGAGCAGATACGCAGTATTTT. This sequence encodes CASSYGLAGADTQYF.

This chain uses TRBV28 with TRBJ1-2; D possibly corresponds to TRBD1 (5 bases). V was cut by 5 bases and J by 13 bases, with 14 bases left in between. Germline lookup yields CDR1 MDHEN and CDR2 SYDVKM. CDR3 size: 11 residues. DNA for the CDR3: TGTGCCAGCAGTCCTGGACATCACGGCACCTTC. This gives the protein CASSPGHHGTF.

The chain carries TRBV5-8 and TRBJ2-3, with D maybe TRBD1 (6 bases). From germline, CDR1 is SGHTS and CDR2 YDEGEE. The CDR3 sequence is 14 residues long. V dropped 4 bases and J dropped 1 base, with 10 bases sitting between them. The CDR3 protein is CASSTDRGTDTQYF. The DNA for the CDR3 is TGTGCCAGCAGCACGGACAGAGGCACAGATACGCAGTATTTT.

The gene calls are TRBV5-1 and TRBJ1-1; tentative D call: TRBD1 (5 bases). This CDR3 is built from 13 residues. Germline CDR1 SGHRS, CDR2 YFSETQ. The V end was cut by 8 bases, the J end by 1 base, with 12 bases between. CDR3 loop: CASTGTANTEAFF. The CDR3 DNA is TGCGCCAGTACCGGGACGGCGAACACTGAAGCTTTCTTT. The full variable domain, rest sourced from reference TRBV5-1 and TRBJ1-1, is KAGVTQTPRYLIKTRGQQVTLSCSPISGHRSVSWYQQTPGQGLQFLFEYFSETQRNKGNFPGRFSGRQFSNSRSEMNVSTLELGDSALYLCASTGTANTEAFFGQGTRLTVV.

The chain uses TRBV12-3 or TRBV12-4 and TRBJ2-5; D remains unclear. This CDR3 spans 13 amino acids. V lost 5 bases to trimming and J lost 3 bases, with 10 bases between them. CDR3 in amino acids: CASSPTGKETQYF. CDR3 DNA sequence: TGTGCCAGCAGTCCGACTGGGAAAGAGACCCAGTACTTC.

The chain links TRBV3-1 (or the pseudogene TRBV3-2) to TRBJ2-7; 7 bases are shared with TRBD1. With V trimmed by 4 bases and J by 3 bases, 9 bases remained unmatched. Germline V gene lookup returns CDR1 LGHDT and CDR2 YNNKEL (reference sequence). CDR3 length: 15 amino acids. Here the CDR3 reads CASSPGGHGYYEQYF. Here the CDR3 DNA reads TGTGCCAGCAGCCCAGGGGGACACGGGTACTACGAGCAGTACTTC.